Below are 6 T cell receptor beta chains sequenced from a single sample in a study of tumor-infiltrating lymphocytes in localized non-small cell lung cancer (dated by TCRdb to the early 2020s). The method behind the library was the immunoSEQ multiplex PCR assay. Imported from immuneACCESS, the table was reduced by TCRdb to in-frame sequences with V and J called. These copies leave out some clones; in studies compared against another copy, an unresolved V gene accounts for under half, and the cause of the remainder is not known. Present in this sample are more than 15,000 clones, 65% to 85% of which were seen just once. Roughly 9.6% of the sample is in the top ten clones. The specimen sequenced was lung tumor tissue. These TCRs come from a human donor with non-small cell lung cancer.

This sequence joins TRBV5-1 and TRBJ2-7; D is unclear. CDR1 and CDR2 from the germline V gene are SGHRS and YFSETQ. Trimming cost V 4 bases and J 6 bases, with 14 bases left between them. The CDR3 has 13 amino acids. The CDR3 is CASSPFHIGEQYF. DNA for the CDR3: TGCGCCAGCAGCCCGTTCCACATAGGCGAGCAGTACTTC.

The chain recombines TRBV6-6 with TRBJ1-3; D is undetermined. This CDR3 contains 12 residues. Germline assignment: CDR1 MNHNY and CDR2 SVGAGI (reference sequence). The V gene lost 5 bases and the J gene lost 8 bases, with 10 bases spanning the gap. In nucleotides, the CDR3 is TGTGCCAGCAGTCCCCAGGTGGACACCATATATTTT. This sequence encodes CASSPQVDTIYF.

This rearrangement joins TRBV15 to TRBJ1-2; D may be TRBD1 (5 bases). Per germline, CDR1 LNHNV and CDR2 YYDKDF (reference sequence). V gave up 1 base and J gave up 8 bases, with 11 bases separating them. The CDR3 contains 13 residues. Here the CDR3 reads CATSRAGGWGYTF. The CDR3, as DNA: TGTGCCACCAGCAGAGCGGGGGGTTGGGGCTACACCTTC.

The chain recombines TRBV10-1 with TRBJ2-1; 12 bases map to TRBD2. Germline CDR1 reads WNHNN; CDR2 reads SYGVQD (reference sequence). This CDR3 is 15 amino acids long. The V and J ends lost 4 bases and 7 bases, in that order; junction bases with no gene match: 5. CDR3 sequence (DNA): TGCGCCAGCAGTGTTGGACTAGCGGGATTGAATGAGCAGTTCTTC. Translation: CASSVGLAGLNEQFF.

V usage is TRBV28 and J usage is TRBJ2-2; the match to TRBD1 covers 9 bases. CDR3 size: 14 residues. V was pared by 7 bases and J by 2 bases, with 2 bases of the junction left unmatched. Germline values: CDR1 MDHEN, CDR2 SYDVKM. Written as DNA, the CDR3 is TGTGCCAGCACCACAGGGGGCAACACCGGGGAGCTGTTTTTT. Amino acid sequence: CASTTGGNTGELFF.

The genes are TRBV27 and TRBJ2-6; D gene uncertain. This CDR3 is built from 15 residues. Deletions cut 3 bases from V and 0 bases from J, with 6 bases between. The germline CDR1 and CDR2 sequences are MNHEY and SMNVEV (reference sequence). This CDR3 is CASSLESSGANVLTF. In DNA, the CDR3 is TGTGCCAGCAGTTTGGAGTCCTCTGGGGCCAACGTCCTGACTTTC.